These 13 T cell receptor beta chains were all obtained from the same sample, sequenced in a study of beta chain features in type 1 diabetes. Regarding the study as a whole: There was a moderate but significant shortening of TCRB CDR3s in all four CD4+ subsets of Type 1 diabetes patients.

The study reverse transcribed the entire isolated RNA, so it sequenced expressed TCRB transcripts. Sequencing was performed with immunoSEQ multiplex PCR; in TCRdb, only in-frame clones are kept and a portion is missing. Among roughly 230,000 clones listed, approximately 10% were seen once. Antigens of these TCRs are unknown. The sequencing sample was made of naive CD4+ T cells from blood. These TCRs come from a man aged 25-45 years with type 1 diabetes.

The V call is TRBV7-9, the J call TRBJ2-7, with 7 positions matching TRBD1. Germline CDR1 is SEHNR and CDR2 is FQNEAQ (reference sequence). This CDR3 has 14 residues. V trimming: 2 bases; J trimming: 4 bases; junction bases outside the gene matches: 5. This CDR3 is CASSLFGTVYEQYF. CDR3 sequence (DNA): TGTGCCAGCAGCTTATTCGGGACAGTTTACGAGCAGTACTTC.

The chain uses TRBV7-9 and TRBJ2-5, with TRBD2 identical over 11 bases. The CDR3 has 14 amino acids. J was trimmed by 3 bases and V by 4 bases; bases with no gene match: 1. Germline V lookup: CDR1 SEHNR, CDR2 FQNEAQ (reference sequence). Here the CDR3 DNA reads TGTGCCAGCAGCTCGACTAGCGGGGAAGAGACCCAGTACTTC. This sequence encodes CASSSTSGEETQYF.

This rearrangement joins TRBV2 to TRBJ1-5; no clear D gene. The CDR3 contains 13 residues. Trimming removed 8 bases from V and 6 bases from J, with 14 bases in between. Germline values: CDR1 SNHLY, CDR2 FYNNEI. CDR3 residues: CASRSRFGQPQHF. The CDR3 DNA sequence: TGTGCCAGCCGGTCGCGTTTTGGTCAGCCCCAGCATTTT. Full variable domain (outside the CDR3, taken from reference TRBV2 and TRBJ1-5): EPEVTQTPSHQVTQMGQEVILRCVPISNHLYFYWYRQILGQKVEFLVSFYNNEISEKSEIFDDQFSVERPDGSNFTLKIRSTKLEDSAMYFCASRSRFGQPQHFGDGTRLSIL.

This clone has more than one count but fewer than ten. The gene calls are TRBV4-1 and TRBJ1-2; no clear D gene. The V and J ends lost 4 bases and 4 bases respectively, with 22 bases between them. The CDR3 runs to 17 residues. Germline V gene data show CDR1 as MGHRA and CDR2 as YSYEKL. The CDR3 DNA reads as TGCGCCAGCAGCCCTCGCGGAAGTCAGCGGGAAGGCTATGGCTACACCTTC. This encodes CASSPRGSQREGYGYTF.

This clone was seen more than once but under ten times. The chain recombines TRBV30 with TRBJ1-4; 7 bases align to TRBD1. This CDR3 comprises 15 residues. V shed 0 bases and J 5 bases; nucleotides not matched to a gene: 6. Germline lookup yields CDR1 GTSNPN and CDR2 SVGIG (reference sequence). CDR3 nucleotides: TGTGCCTGGAGTGTATGGGGACAGCCAAATGAAAAACTGTTTTTT. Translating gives CAWSVWGQPNEKLFF.

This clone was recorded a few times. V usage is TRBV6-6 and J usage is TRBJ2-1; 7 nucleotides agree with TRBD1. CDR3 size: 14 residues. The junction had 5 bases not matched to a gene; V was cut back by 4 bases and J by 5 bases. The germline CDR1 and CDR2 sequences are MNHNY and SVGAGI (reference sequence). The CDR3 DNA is TGTGCCAGCAGTTCTCCCGGGACAGACAATGAGCAGTTCTTC. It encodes CASSSPGTDNEQFF.

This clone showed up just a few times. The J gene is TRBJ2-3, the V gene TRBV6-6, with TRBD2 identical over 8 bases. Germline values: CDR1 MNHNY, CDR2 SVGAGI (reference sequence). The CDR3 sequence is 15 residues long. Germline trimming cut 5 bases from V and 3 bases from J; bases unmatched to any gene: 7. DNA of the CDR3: TGTGCCAGCAGTCCTGCTAGCGGGTGGACAGATACGCAGTATTTT. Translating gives CASSPASGWTDTQYF.

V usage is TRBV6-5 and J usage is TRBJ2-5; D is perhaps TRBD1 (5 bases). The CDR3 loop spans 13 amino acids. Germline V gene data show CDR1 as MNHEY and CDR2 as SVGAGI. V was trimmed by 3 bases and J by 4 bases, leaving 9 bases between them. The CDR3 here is CASSYRRGETQYF. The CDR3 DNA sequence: TGTGCCAGCAGTTATAGAAGGGGAGAGACCCAGTACTTC.

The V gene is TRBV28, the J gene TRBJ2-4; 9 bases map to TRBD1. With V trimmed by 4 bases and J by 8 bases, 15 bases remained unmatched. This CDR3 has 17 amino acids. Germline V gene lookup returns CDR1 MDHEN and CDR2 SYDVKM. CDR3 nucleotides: TGTGCCAGCAGTTCGCGAAGTAGGACAGGGGTAACGGACATTCAGTACTTC. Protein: CASSSRSRTGVTDIQYF.

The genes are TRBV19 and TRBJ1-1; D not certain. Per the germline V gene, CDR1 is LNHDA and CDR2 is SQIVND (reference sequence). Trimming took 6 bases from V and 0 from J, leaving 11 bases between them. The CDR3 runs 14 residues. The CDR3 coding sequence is TGTGCCAGTAGGGAGGTGCGGATGAACACTGAAGCTTTCTTT. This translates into CASREVRMNTEAFF.

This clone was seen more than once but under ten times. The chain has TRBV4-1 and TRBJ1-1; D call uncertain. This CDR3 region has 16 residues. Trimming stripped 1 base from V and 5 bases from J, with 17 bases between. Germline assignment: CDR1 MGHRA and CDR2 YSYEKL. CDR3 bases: TGCGCCAGCAGCCAAGGTCTATCAGGATCACGGACTGAAGCTTTCTTT. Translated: CASSQGLSGSRTEAFF.

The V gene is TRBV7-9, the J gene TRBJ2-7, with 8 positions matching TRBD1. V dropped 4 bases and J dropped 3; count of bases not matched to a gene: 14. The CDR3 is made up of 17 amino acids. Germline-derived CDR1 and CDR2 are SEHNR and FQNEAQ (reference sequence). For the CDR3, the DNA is TGTGCCAGCAGCTCAAATTTCTTCAGGGGGCTATTCTACGAGCAGTACTTC. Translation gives CASSSNFFRGLFYEQYF.

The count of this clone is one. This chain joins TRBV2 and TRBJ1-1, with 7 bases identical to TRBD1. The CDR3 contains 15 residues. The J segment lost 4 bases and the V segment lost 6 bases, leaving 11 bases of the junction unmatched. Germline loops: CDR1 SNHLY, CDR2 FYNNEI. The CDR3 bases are TGTGCCAGCAGGACTGACAGGGCCATGGCCACTGAAGCTTTCTTT. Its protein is CASRTDRAMATEAFF.